The 23 T cell receptor beta chains listed next were all sequenced from one sample in a study of early T cells in non-severe SARS-CoV-2 infection. TCRdb redid the calling of the 5' RACE reads with MiXCR, one entry per CDR3 protein. The sample yields 50,000 to 60,000 distinct CDR3 sequences, under 8% seen once. This sample comprised whole blood, obtained at baseline. These receptors were taken from an adult who was a healthcare worker with PCR-confirmed SARS-CoV-2 infection or an uninfected control (not recorded which).

This clonotype was seen repeatedly, ten times or more. The chain employs TRBV5-6 and TRBJ1-6; unclear D gene. Germline V gene sequence: CDR1 SGHDT, CDR2 YYEEEE. The CDR3 sequence is 12 residues long. Trimming shortened V by 2 bases and J by 9 bases, and 6 bases separated the two germline ends. CDR3 amino acids: CASSLRPSPLHF. The CDR3 region has the DNA TGTGCCAGCAGCTTAAGACCTTCACCCCTCCACTTT.

This clonotype was seen ten or more times. The rearrangement joins TRBV6-5 to TRBJ2-7; weak D call: TRBD1 (6 bases). V dropped 6 bases and J dropped 0 bases, with 9 bases sitting between them. The CDR3 runs to 13 residues. Germline-derived CDR1 and CDR2 are MNHEY and SVGAGI. CDR3 nucleotide sequence: TGTGCCAGCAGACGGGACAACTCCTACGAGCAGTACTTC. Translating gives CASRRDNSYEQYF.

V is TRBV7-2 and J is TRBJ1-4; D is unresolved. In germline, CDR1 is SGHTA, CDR2 FQGNSA. This CDR3 has 14 amino acids. V lost 1 base to trimming and J lost 7 bases, with 10 bases between them. CDR3 loop: CASSLVWAGEKLFF. For the CDR3, the DNA is TGTGCCAGCAGCTTAGTTTGGGCAGGTGAAAAACTGTTTTTT.

In this sample, this clonotype turned up many times. The genes are TRBV12-5 and TRBJ2-1; TRBD2 matches 8 bases. The CDR3 length is 16 residues. With 7 bases clipped from V and 8 bases from J, the junction kept 16 bases outside the gene matches. In germline, CDR1 is LGHNT, CDR2 FRNRAP. The CDR3 coding sequence is TGTGCTAGTGCCCCCCGGGGGGGGGGACGAGTCCATGAGCAGTTCTTC. This gives the protein CASAPRGGGRVHEQFF.

This clonotype was counted ten times or more. The rearrangement uses TRBV27 and TRBJ1-6; D is ambiguous. Germline V gives CDR1 MNHEY, CDR2 SMNVEV (reference sequence). Between the trimmed V and J ends, which lost 5 bases and 1 base, there was a span of 9 bases. The CDR3 loop spans 15 amino acids. CDR3 coding DNA: TGTGCCAGCAGTACCACCGGTTCCTATAATTCACCCCTCCACTTT. Translation gives CASSTTGSYNSPLHF.

The sample holds a few counts of this clonotype. This sequence joins TRBV5-6 and TRBJ1-1; D may be TRBD1 (5 bases). The length of the CDR3 is 14 residues. V gave up 4 bases and J gave up 4 bases, with 14 bases separating them. The germline V gene has CDR1 SGHDT and CDR2 YYEEEE. CDR3 residues: CASSGNIQGTEAFF. In DNA form, the CDR3 reads TGTGCCAGCAGCGGTAACATCCAGGGCACTGAAGCTTTCTTT.

J is TRBJ2-1 and V is TRBV6-5; 10 nucleotides agree with TRBD2. This CDR3 spans 16 amino acids. The ends lost 0 bases at V and 7 bases at J; junction bases unmatched: 6. Per the germline V gene, CDR1 is MNHEY and CDR2 is SVGAGI. CDR3 protein: CASSYSTMTSGNEQFF. CDR3 nucleotide sequence: TGTGCCAGCAGTTACTCGACCATGACTAGCGGGAATGAGCAGTTCTTC.

This clonotype has at least ten counts. This rearrangement joins TRBV4-2 to TRBJ1-2; 9 nucleotides align to TRBD1. The CDR3 extends over 11 amino acids. Trimming at V came to 8 bases and at J to 6 bases, leaving 1 base not matched to a gene. CDR1 is LGHNA and CDR2 is YNFKEQ in the germline V gene. CDR3 amino acids: CASGDRDGYTF. The CDR3 nucleotides read TGTGCCAGCGGGGACAGGGATGGCTACACCTTC.

In its sample, this clonotype was seen a few times. The chain employs TRBV20-1 and TRBJ2-5; no reliable D call. The germline V gene has CDR1 DFQATT and CDR2 SNEGSKA (reference sequence). The CDR3 sequence is 14 residues long. V lost 6 bases to trimming and J lost 4 bases, with 18 bases between them. DNA for the CDR3: TGCAGTGCCCGACCCGCTATGGGCTTAGAGACCCAGTACTTC. Translating it yields CSARPAMGLETQYF.

This clonotype was seen repeatedly, ten times or more. The rearrangement links TRBV12-3 or TRBV12-4 to TRBJ2-2; TRBD1 is a possible D gene (7 bases). The V gene lost 5 bases and the J gene lost 6 bases, with 10 bases spanning the gap. The CDR3 contains 13 residues. The CDR3 region has the DNA TGTGCCAGCAGTCCCAGGGGGGCCGGGGAGCTGTTTTTT. Its protein product is CASSPRGAGELFF.

This clonotype was observed a handful of times. The V call is TRBV5-4, the J call TRBJ2-5; D unresolved. The CDR3 contains 14 residues. Trimming stripped 3 bases from V and 1 base from J, with 10 bases between. Germline V gene data show CDR1 as SGHNT and CDR2 as YYREEE (reference sequence). The CDR3 sequence is CASSSVGSQETQYF. The CDR3 DNA is TGTGCCAGCAGCTCCGTCGGCAGCCAAGAGACCCAGTACTTC.

The chain links TRBV27 to TRBJ2-5; 8 bases agree with TRBD1. V was pared by 2 bases and J by 5 bases, with 7 bases of the junction left unmatched. CDR1 MNHEY and CDR2 SMNVEV come from the germline V gene (reference sequence). The CDR3 has 15 amino acids. For the CDR3, the DNA is TGTGCCAGCAGTTTAACCACGCAGGGGGCGGAGACCCAGTACTTC. This sequence encodes CASSLTTQGAETQYF.

This clonotype was seen ten or more times. The gene calls are TRBV15 and TRBJ2-3, with 16 positions matching TRBD2. V lost 3 bases and J lost 4; bases outside the gene matches: 10. The CDR3 consists of 19 residues. Germline assignment: CDR1 LNHNV and CDR2 YYDKDF (reference sequence). The CDR3 DNA is TGTGCCACCAGCAGTTCCCCGGGACTAGCGGGGGGGCCCTCAGATACGCAGTATTTT. Protein product: CATSSSPGLAGGPSDTQYF.

As for this clonotype: At one end, the junction sequence differs from germline, possibly due to a read error. This sequence joins TRBV7-6 and TRBJ1-1; D ambiguous. This CDR3 contains 13 residues. Germline V CDR1 and CDR2: SGHVS, FNYEAQ. The CDR3 region has the DNA TGTGCCAGCAGGGCGGTTACGAACACTGTAGCTTTCTTT. Protein product: CASRAVTNTVAFF.

This clonotype was observed many times. V gene TRBV20-1 combines with J gene TRBJ2-3; no definite D call. Germline V CDR1 and CDR2: DFQATT, SNEGSKA (reference sequence). The V end lost 2 bases, the J end lost 4 bases, and 7 bases lay between the germline ends. The CDR3 has 12 residues. This CDR3 reads CSARYLADTQYF. The CDR3 DNA reads TGCAGTGCTAGATACCTAGCAGATACGCAGTATTTT.

The table lists this clonotype with a few counts. The chain is built from TRBV7-2 and TRBJ1-1; 7 bases align to TRBD1. Trimming removed 5 bases from V and 6 bases from J; junction bases left unmatched: 12. The CDR3 covers 15 residues. Germline V gene sequence: CDR1 SGHTA, CDR2 FQGNSA. This CDR3 reads CASSLRGVEYSEAFF. CDR3 nucleotide sequence: TGTGCCAGCAGCCTCAGGGGGGTCGAGTACTCTGAAGCTTTCTTT.

This clonotype was observed at least ten times. CDR3 sequence reads: CASSRDPEGYTEAFF. DNA for the CDR3: TGTGCCAGCAGCCGAGACCCGGAGGGGTACACTGAAGCTTTCTTT. The chain carries TRBV4-2 and TRBJ1-1; possibly TRBD1 for D (5 bases). Trimming removed 4 bases at V and 3 bases at J, with 15 bases between. The CDR3 sequence is 15 residues long. Germline V gene sequence: CDR1 LGHNA, CDR2 YNFKEQ.

This clonotype was seen more than once but under ten times. The genes are TRBV20-1 and TRBJ1-4; TRBD1 is a possible D gene (5 bases). The CDR3 runs 15 residues. Germline CDR1 DFQATT, CDR2 SNEGSKA (reference sequence). Trimming stripped 0 bases from V and 3 bases from J, with 11 bases between. CDR3 sequence reads: CSARDPRDANEKLFF. The CDR3 coding sequence is TGCAGTGCTAGAGATCCCCGGGACGCTAATGAAAAACTGTTTTTT.

This clonotype was observed many times. The chain carries TRBV3-1 and TRBJ2-7; TRBD1 aligns across 10 bases. CDR3 size: 17 residues. Trimming took 5 bases from V and 0 from J; bases not matched to a gene: 10. Per germline, CDR1 LGHDT and CDR2 YNNKEL (reference sequence). CDR3 region: CASSSIRGQGTSYEQYF. CDR3 DNA sequence: TGTGCCAGCAGCTCCATTAGGGGACAGGGGACCTCCTACGAGCAGTACTTC.

This clonotype turned up a few times. The CDR3: CASTLWGTSGGKDTQYF. CDR3 sequence (DNA): TGTGCCAGTACCCTATGGGGGACAAGCGGGGGGAAAGATACGCAGTATTTT. The V and J genes are TRBV19 and TRBJ2-3, with 9 bases that match TRBD2. The germline V gene encodes CDR1 LNHDA and CDR2 SQIVND (reference sequence). The CDR3 covers 17 residues. J gave up 5 bases and V 7 bases, and 16 bases lay outside the gene matches.

This clonotype was observed many times. The chain uses TRBV7-3 and TRBJ2-1, with 8 bases matching TRBD1. V shed 6 bases and J 1 base; nucleotides not matched to a gene: 5. The length of the CDR3 is 15 residues. In germline, CDR1 is SGHTA, CDR2 FQGTGA. The CDR3 region is CASSIDRGSYNEQFF. For the CDR3, the DNA is TGTGCCAGCAGTATCGACAGGGGTTCCTACAATGAGCAGTTCTTC.

This clonotype was seen a few times. CDR3 residues: CASRGQGFTYEQYF. CDR3 nucleotide sequence: TGCGCCAGCAGGGGCCAGGGATTCACCTACGAGCAGTACTTC. The rearrangement links TRBV5-1 to TRBJ2-7; tentatively, D is TRBD1 (5 bases). Germline V CDR1 and CDR2: SGHRS, YFSETQ. The CDR3 is 14 residues long. Trimming left V 5 bases short and J 2 bases short, with 14 bases between.

This clonotype occurred many times. The chain links TRBV4-3 to TRBJ1-2; 9 positions agree with TRBD1. Trimming removed 2 bases from V and 8 bases from J; junction bases left unmatched: 9. CDR1 and CDR2 from the germline V gene are LGHNA and YSLEER. CDR3 length: 15 residues. CDR3 nucleotide sequence: TGCGCCAGCAGCCAAAGGGGGACAGGGCCTCTGGGCTACACCTTC. Amino acid sequence: CASSQRGTGPLGYTF.